The clone carrying this TCR beta chain was picked up one time. Data came from immunoSEQ multiplex PCR; TCRdb stores just in-frame clones and leaves some out. The sample shows 100,000 to 150,000 clones, roughly 84% of them seen only once. This sample stems from a study of blood T cell repertoires in COVID-19. Whole-study context: T cells, B-cell-depleted T cells, or PBMCs supplied cDNA or gDNA.

The CDR3 has 15 amino acids. From germline, CDR1 is SNHLY and CDR2 FYNNEI. V gave up 7 bases and J gave up 0 bases, with 14 bases separating them. The chain is built from TRBV2 and TRBJ2-3; D might be TRBD2 (6 bases). Sequences were obtained from PBMCs or T cells enriched from blood (not recorded which). This TCR came from a woman in her 30s who had recovered from COVID-19. The CDR3 DNA sequence: TGTGCCAGCACACCCGGAGGGGACAGCACAGATACGCAGTATTTT. Translating gives CASTPGGDSTDTQYF.